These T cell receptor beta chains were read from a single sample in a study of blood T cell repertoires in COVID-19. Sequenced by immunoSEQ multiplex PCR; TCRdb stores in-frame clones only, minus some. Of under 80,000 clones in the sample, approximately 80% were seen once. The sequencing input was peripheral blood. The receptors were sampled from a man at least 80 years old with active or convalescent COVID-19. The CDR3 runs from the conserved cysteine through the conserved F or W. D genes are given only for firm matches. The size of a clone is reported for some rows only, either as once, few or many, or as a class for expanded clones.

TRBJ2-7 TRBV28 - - CASSPATGEGTYEQYF TGTGCCAGCAGCCCCGCGACGGGGGAAGGGACCTACGAGCAGTACTTC
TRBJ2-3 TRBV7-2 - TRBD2 CASSGRESTDTQYF TGTGCCAGCAGCGGGAGGGAGTCTACAGATACGCAGTATTTT
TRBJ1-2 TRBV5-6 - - CASSSGGIGGYTF TGTGCCAGCAGCTCGGGGGGGATTGGTGGCTACACCTTC
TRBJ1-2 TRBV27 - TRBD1 CASSLKGQGASGYTF TGTGCCAGCAGTTTAAAGGGACAGGGGGCTTCTGGCTACACCTTC
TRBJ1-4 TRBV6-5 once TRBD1 CASRPQGNEKLFF TGTGCCAGCAGGCCACAGGGGAATGAAAAACTGTTTTTT
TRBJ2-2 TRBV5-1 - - CASSSGQGYTGELFF TGCGCCAGCAGCTCCGGTCAGGGGTACACCGGGGAGCTGTTTTTT
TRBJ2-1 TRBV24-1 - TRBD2 CATSLAGGSNNEQFF TGTGCCACCAGTTTGGCGGGGGGTTCGAACAATGAGCAGTTCTTC
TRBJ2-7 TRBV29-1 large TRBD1 CSVAGQGANEQYF TGCAGCGTCGCAGGACAGGGTGCAAACGAGCAGTACTTC
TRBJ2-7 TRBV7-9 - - CASSLGVSYEQYF TGTGCCAGCAGCTTAGGCGTGTCTTACGAGCAGTACTTC
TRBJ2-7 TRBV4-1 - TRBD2 CASSRSGGTKEYEQYF TGCGCCAGCAGCCGTAGCGGGGGAACCAAGGAGTACGAGCAGTACTTC
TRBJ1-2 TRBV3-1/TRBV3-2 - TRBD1 CASTGTGGGNYGYTF TGTGCCAGCACCGGGACAGGGGGCGGGAATTATGGCTACACCTTC
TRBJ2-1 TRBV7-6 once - CASSQRYGGNEQFF TGTGCCAGCAGCCAGAGGTACGGGGGCAATGAGCAGTTCTTC
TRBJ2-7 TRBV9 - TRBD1 CASSTKTGTYEQYF TGTGCCAGCAGCACTAAGACAGGGACCTACGAGCAGTACTTC
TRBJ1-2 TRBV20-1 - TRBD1 CSASRGQGFDYGYTF TGCAGTGCTAGTAGGGGACAGGGTTTTGACTATGGCTACACCTTC
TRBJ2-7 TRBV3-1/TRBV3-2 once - CASSQAAGQREQYF TGTGCCAGCAGCCAAGCGGCGGGTCAAAGGGAGCAGTACTTC
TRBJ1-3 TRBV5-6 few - CASSLAQNLGNTIYF TGTGCCAGCAGCTTGGCTCAGAACCTCGGGAACACCATATATTTT
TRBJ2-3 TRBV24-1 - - CASSGGPTDTQYF TGTGCCTCCTCCGGCGGGCCCACAGATACGCAGTATTTT
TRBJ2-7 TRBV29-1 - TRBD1 CSVNYRGAYEQYF TGCAGCGTAAATTACAGGGGGGCCTACGAGCAGTACTTC
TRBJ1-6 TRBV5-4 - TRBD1 CASSPGQGRRDSPLHF TGTGCCAGCAGCCCAGGACAGGGTCGTCGGGATTCACCCCTCCACTTT
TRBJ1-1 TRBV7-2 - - CASSLFQGTEAFF TGTGCCAGCAGCTTATTTCAGGGTACTGAAGCTTTCTTT
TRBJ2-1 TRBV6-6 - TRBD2 CAASGSYYNEQFF TGTGCCGCCAGCGGGAGTTACTACAATGAGCAGTTCTTC
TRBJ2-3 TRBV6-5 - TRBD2 CASGRGGAGDTQYF TGTGCCAGCGGCCGCGGGGGGGCTGGAGATACGCAGTATTTT
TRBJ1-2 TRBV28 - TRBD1 CASSRQGHYGYTF TGTGCCAGCAGCAGACAGGGGCACTATGGCTACACCTTC
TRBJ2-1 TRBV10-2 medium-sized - CASSESLSSYNEQFF TGCGCCAGCAGTGAGTCGTTGAGCTCCTACAATGAGCAGTTCTTC
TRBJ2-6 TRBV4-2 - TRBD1 CASSQDPPGQGAAGANVLTF TGTGCCAGCAGCCAAGATCCCCCTGGCCAGGGGGCGGCTGGGGCCAACGTCCTGACTTTC
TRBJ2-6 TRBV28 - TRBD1 CASSPTGAGANVLTF TGTGCCAGCAGCCCCACAGGGGCTGGGGCCAACGTCCTGACTTTC
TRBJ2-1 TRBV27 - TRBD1 CASSFEGQGRYNEQFF TGTGCCAGCAGTTTTGAGGGACAGGGACGCTACAATGAGCAGTTCTTC
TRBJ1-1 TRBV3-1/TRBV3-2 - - CASSQGRGTEAFF TGTGCCAGCAGCCAAGGGAGGGGCACTGAAGCTTTCTTT
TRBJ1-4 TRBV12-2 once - CASRRGQAATNEKLFF TGTGCAAGTCGCCGCGGACAGGCAGCAACTAATGAAAAACTGTTTTTT
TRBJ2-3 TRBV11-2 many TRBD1 CASSRTTGDTDTQYF TGTGCCAGCAGCCGTACGACAGGGGACACAGATACGCAGTATTTT
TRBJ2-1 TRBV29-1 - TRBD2 CSVDTSGVYNEQFF TGCAGCGTGGACACTAGCGGGGTCTACAATGAGCAGTTCTTC
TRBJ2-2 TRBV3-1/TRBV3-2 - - CASSQTFSGRSTGELFF TGTGCCAGCAGCCAAACCTTCTCAGGCCGTAGCACCGGGGAGCTGTTTTTT
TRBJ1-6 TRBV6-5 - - CASTVGALSPLHF TGTGCCAGCACTGTGGGGGCCCTATCACCCCTCCACTTT
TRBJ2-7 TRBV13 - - CASSLEGGEQYF TGTGCCAGCAGCTTAGAAGGGGGCGAGCAGTACTTC
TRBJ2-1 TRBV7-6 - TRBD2 CASSLAGGYNEQFF TGTGCCAGCAGTTTAGCGGGAGGGTACAATGAGCAGTTCTTC
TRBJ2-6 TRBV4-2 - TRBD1 CASSHDSGGPGANVLTF TGTGCCAGCAGCCACGACTCAGGGGGCCCTGGGGCCAACGTCCTGACTTTC
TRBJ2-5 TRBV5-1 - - CASRVRDGETQYF TGCGCCAGCAGAGTCAGGGATGGGGAGACCCAGTACTTC
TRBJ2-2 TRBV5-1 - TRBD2 CASNRSGRKTGELFF TGCGCCAGCAACCGTAGCGGGAGAAAGACCGGGGAGCTGTTTTTT
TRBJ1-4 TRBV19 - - CASSILGGMEKLFF TGTGCCAGTAGTATTTTAGGGGGTATGGAAAAACTGTTTTTT
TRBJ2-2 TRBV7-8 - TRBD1 CASSQRQGQSGELFF TGTGCCAGCAGCCAAAGACAGGGTCAAAGCGGGGAGCTGTTTTTT
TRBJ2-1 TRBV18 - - CASSPPRVYEQFF TGTGCCAGCTCACCACCTAGAGTTTATGAGCAGTTCTTC
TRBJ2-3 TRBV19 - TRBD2 CASMSRLAGDGTDTQYF TGTGCCAGTATGTCCCGACTAGCGGGAGACGGCACAGATACGCAGTATTTT
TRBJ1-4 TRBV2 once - CASSANRAANEKLFF TGTGCCAGCAGCGCGAACAGGGCAGCTAATGAAAAACTGTTTTTT
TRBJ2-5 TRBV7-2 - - CASSLDPVRSIGAAGTQYF TGTGCCAGCAGCTTAGATCCGGTGCGATCAATTGGGGCAGCAGGGACCCAGTACTTC
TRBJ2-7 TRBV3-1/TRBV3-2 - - CASSQVFHGTSDRGEQYF TGTGCCAGCAGCCAAGTTTTTCACGGGACTAGCGACAGGGGGGAGCAGTACTTC
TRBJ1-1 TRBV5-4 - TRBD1 CASSFPGQINTEAFF TGTGCCAGCAGCTTCCCGGGACAGATAAACACTGAAGCTTTCTTT
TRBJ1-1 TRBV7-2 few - CASSLEPGTEAFF TGTGCCAGCAGCTTAGAGCCGGGCACTGAAGCTTTCTTT
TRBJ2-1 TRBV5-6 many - CASTLHGYNEQFF TGTGCCAGCACCCTGCACGGTTACAATGAGCAGTTCTTC
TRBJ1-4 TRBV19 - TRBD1 CASRTGRMVEKLFF TGTGCCAGCCGGACAGGGAGGATGGTTGAAAAACTGTTTTTT
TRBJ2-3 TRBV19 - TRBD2 CARGGGEGGDTQYF TGTGCCAGAGGCGGGGGAGAGGGTGGGGATACGCAGTATTTT
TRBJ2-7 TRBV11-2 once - CASSLDYRSSYEQYF TGTGCCAGCAGCTTAGATTACAGGAGCTCCTACGAGCAGTACTTC
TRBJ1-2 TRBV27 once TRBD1 CASSPVGTGVGYTF TGTGCCAGCAGTCCCGTCGGGACAGGGGTCGGCTACACCTTC
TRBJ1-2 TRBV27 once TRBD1 CASNPGQGAVGYTF TGTGCCAGCAACCCAGGACAGGGGGCTGTTGGCTACACCTTC